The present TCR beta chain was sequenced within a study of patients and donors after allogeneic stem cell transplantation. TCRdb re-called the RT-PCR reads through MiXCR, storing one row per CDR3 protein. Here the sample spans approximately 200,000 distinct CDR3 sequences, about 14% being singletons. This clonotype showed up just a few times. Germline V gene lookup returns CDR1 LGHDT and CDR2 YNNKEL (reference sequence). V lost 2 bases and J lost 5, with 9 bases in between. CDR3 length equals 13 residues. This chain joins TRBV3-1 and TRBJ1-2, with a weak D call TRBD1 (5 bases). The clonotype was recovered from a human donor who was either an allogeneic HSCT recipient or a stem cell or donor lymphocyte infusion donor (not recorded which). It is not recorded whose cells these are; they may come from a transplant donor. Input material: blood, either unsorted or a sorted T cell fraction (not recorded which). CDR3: CASSQQGAYGYTF. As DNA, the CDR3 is TGTGCCAGCAGCCAACAGGGAGCTTATGGCTACACCTTC.